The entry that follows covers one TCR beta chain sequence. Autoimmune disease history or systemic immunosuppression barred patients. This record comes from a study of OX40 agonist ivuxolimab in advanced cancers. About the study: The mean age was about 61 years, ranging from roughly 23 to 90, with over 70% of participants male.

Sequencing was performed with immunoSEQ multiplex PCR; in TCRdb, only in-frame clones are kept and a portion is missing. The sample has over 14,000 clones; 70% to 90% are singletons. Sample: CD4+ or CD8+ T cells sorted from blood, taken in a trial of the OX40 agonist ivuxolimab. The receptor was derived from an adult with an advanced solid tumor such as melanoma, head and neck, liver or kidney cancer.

The CDR3 DNA is TGCGCCAGCAGCCCAGGGGGTGCCAGCCCTAATTCACCCCTCCACTTT. This gives the protein CASSPGGASPNSPLHF. V and J are TRBV4-1 and TRBJ1-6; 7 nucleotides match TRBD1. Losses at the gene ends were 4 bases for V and 6 bases for J; bases not matched to a gene: 9. This CDR3 region has 16 residues. Germline V CDR1 and CDR2: MGHRA, YSYEKL.